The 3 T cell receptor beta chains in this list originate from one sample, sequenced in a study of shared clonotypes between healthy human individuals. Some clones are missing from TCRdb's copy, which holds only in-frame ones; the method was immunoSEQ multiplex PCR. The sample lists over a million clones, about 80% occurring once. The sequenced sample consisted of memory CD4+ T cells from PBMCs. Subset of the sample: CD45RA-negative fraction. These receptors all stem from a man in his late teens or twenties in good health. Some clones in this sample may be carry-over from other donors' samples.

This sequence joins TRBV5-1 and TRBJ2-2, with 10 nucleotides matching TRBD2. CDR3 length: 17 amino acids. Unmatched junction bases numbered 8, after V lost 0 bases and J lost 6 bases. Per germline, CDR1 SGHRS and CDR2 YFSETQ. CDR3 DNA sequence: TGCGCCAGCAGCTTGGGCCTAACTAGCGGGATCGCCGGGGAGCTGTTTTTT. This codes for CASSLGLTSGIAGELFF.

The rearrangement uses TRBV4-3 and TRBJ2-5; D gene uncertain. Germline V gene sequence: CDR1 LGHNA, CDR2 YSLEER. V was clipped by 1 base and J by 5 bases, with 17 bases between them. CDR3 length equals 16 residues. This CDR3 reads CASSQGGSGLAETQYF. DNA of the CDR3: TGCGCCAGCAGCCAAGGCGGATCTGGGCTCGCGGAGACCCAGTACTTC.

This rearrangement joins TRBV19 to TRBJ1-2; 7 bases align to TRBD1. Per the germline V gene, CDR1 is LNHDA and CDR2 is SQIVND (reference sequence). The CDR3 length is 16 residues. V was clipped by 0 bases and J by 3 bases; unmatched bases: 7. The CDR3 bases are TGTGCCAGTAGTATAGATCAAAACAGGGGTTACTATGGCTACACCTTC. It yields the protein CASSIDQNRGYYGYTF.